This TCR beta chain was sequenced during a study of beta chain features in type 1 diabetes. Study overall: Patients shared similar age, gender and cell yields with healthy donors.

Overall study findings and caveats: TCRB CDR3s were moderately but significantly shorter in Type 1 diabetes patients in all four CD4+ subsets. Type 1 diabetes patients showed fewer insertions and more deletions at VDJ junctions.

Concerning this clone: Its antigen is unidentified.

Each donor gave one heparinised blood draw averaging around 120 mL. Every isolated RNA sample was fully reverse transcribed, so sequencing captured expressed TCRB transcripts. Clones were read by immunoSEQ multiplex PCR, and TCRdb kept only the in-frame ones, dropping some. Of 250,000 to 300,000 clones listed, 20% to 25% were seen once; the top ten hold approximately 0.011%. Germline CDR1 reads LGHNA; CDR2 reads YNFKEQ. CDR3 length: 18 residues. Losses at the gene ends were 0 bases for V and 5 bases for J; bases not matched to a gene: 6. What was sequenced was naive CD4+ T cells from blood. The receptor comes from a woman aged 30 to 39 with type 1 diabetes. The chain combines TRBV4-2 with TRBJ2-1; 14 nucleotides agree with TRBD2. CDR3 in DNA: TGTGCCAGCAGCCAAGATGGGACTAGCGGGAGAATGAACAATGAGCAGTTCTTC. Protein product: CASSQDGTSGRMNNEQFF.